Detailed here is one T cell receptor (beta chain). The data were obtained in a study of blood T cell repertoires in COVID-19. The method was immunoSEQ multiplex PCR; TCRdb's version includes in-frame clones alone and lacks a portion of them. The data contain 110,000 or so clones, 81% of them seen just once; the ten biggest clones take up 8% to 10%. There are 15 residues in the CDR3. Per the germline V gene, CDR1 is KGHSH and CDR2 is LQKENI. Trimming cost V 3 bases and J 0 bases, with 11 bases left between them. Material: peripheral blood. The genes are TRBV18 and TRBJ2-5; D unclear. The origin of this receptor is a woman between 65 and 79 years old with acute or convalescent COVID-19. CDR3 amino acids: CASSPRDWDQETQYF. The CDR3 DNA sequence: TGTGCCAGCTCACCGCGAGACTGGGACCAAGAGACCCAGTACTTC.